These 16 T cell receptor beta chains were sequenced from one sample in a study of T-cell memory formation after mild COVID-19. One entry per CDR3 protein results from TCRdb running MiXCR on the 5' RACE reads. The repertoire holds 500,000 to 600,000 distinct CDR3 sequences, with under 20% as singletons. The sample was PBMCs or a T cell subset sorted from them (not recorded which). Source of these receptors: an adult woman who had mild COVID-19 (a few samples of this study predate the infection). Cell type and time point are not known.

The chain employs TRBV7-2 and TRBJ1-2; D ambiguous. V lost 5 bases and J lost 5, with 18 bases in between. This CDR3 contains 15 residues. Germline V gives CDR1 SGHTA, CDR2 FQGNSA. CDR3 bases: TGTGCCAGCAGCGCAGACTCGCCTTACGGGTATGGCTACACCTTC. Translated, it gives CASSADSPYGYGYTF.

The rearrangement joins TRBV19 to TRBJ1-3; D call uncertain. V dropped 0 bases and J dropped 4 bases, with 10 bases sitting between them. The CDR3 totals 15 residues. Germline V gene data show CDR1 as LNHDA and CDR2 as SQIVND (reference sequence). CDR3 loop: CASSIERARGNTIYF. As DNA, the CDR3 is TGTGCCAGTAGTATAGAGCGGGCAAGAGGAAACACCATATATTTT.

This clonotype was seen a few times. The rearrangement uses TRBV12-3 or TRBV12-4 and TRBJ2-1; 8 bases are a match to TRBD2. The CDR3 is 14 amino acids. J was trimmed by 6 bases and V by 4 bases; bases with no gene match: 5. The CDR3, as DNA: TGTGCCAGCAGTTCCGGGACTAGTGCCAATGAGCAGTTCTTC. Amino acids: CASSSGTSANEQFF.

The V call is TRBV29-1, the J call TRBJ1-2; D is undetermined. Looked up from germline, CDR1 is SQVTM and CDR2 is ANQGSEA. CDR3 length: 12 residues. CDR3 sequence reads: CSSEGIEFGYTF. CDR3 in DNA: TGCAGTTCAGAGGGAATAGAATTTGGCTACACCTTC.

On this clonotype: This clone may be a read error of a much larger clone one base away. In DNA form, the CDR3 reads TGTGCCAGCAGCACCGGGACAGGGGGAGATACGCAGTATTTT. Protein product: CASSTGTGGDTQYF. V gene TRBV7-9 combines with J gene TRBJ2-3; 11 nucleotides match TRBD1. CDR3 length: 14 amino acids. Germline CDR1 SEHNR, CDR2 FQNEAQ (reference sequence). V was pared by 5 bases and J by 5 bases, with 3 bases of the junction left unmatched.

Many counts were recorded for this clonotype. The rearrangement joins TRBV20-1 to TRBJ1-1; D not certain. The CDR3 length is 14 residues. CDR1 is DFQATT, CDR2 SNEGSKA, per germline (reference sequence). The ends were cut back, 4 bases at V and 0 bases at J, with 12 bases in the middle. CDR3 sequence reads: CSAKNPGMNTEAFF. In DNA, the CDR3 is TGCAGTGCTAAAAATCCCGGTATGAACACTGAAGCTTTCTTT.

This chain uses TRBV4-1 with TRBJ2-7; 9 positions agree with TRBD1. The CDR3 spans 14 residues. V lost 3 bases to trimming and J lost 7 bases; unmatched junction nucleotides: 7. Germline V gene data show CDR1 as MGHRA and CDR2 as YSYEKL. CDR3 loop: CASSQGQGIGEQYF. The CDR3 bases are TGCGCCAGCAGCCAGGGACAGGGAATAGGGGAGCAGTACTTC.

V and J are TRBV5-1 and TRBJ1-2; TRBD1 agrees at 9 bases. The germline V gene encodes CDR1 SGHRS and CDR2 YFSETQ. This CDR3 has 15 residues. With 4 bases clipped from V and 1 base from J, the junction kept 5 bases outside the gene matches. CDR3 in amino acids: CASSTTTGGNYGYTF. The CDR3 region has the DNA TGCGCCAGCAGCACCACGACAGGGGGTAACTATGGCTACACCTTC.

This clonotype was seen more than once but under ten times. This chain connects TRBV24-1 to TRBJ2-1; 12 nucleotides line up with TRBD2. Germline CDR1 reads KGHDR; CDR2 reads SFDVKD. Trimming cost V 3 bases and J 3 bases; bases outside gene matches: 5. This CDR3 has 17 residues. CDR3 sequence (DNA): TGTGCCACCAGTGATGCTAGCGGGGGGGCGGTCTACAATGAGCAGTTCTTC. Encoded protein: CATSDASGGAVYNEQFF.

This clonotype was picked up many times. This chain uses TRBV7-9 with TRBJ2-3, with TRBD2 identical over 11 bases. CDR1 is SEHNR, CDR2 FQNEAQ, per germline (reference sequence). V was clipped by 5 bases and J by 7 bases; unmatched bases: 8. The CDR3 length is 15 residues. The CDR3 here is CASSQLAGDLNTQYF. The CDR3 nucleotides are TGTGCCAGCAGCCAACTAGCGGGAGACTTGAATACGCAGTATTTT.

This clonotype was found a few times. The chain recombines TRBV27 with TRBJ2-1, with 10 bases fitting TRBD1. CDR3 size: 16 residues. V shed 8 bases, J shed 14 bases, and the junction held 21 bases outside the gene matches. Germline values: CDR1 MNHEY, CDR2 SMNVEV (reference sequence). CDR3 protein: CASGLLGSRDRGQKFF. The CDR3, as DNA: TGTGCCAGCGGATTGCTCGGGTCCCGGGACAGGGGTCAGAAGTTCTTC.

This clonotype appeared once. The chain combines TRBV7-9 with TRBJ2-5, with D unclear. Per germline, CDR1 SEHNR and CDR2 FQNEAQ (reference sequence). V lost 1 base to trimming and J lost 8 bases, with 8 bases between them. The CDR3 contains 12 residues. For the CDR3, the DNA is TGTGCCAGCAGCTTAGAAGGGATCACCCAGTACTTC. This translates into CASSLEGITQYF.

V gene TRBV30 combines with J gene TRBJ1-1; no clear D. V was pared by 0 bases and J by 7 bases, with 12 bases between. The CDR3 runs 13 residues. Germline loops: CDR1 GTSNPN, CDR2 SVGIG (reference sequence). The CDR3 loop reads CAWSVGRGVEAFF. DNA of the CDR3: TGTGCCTGGAGTGTAGGTAGAGGAGTTGAAGCTTTCTTT.

The CDR3 sequence is CASTSAGVGETQYF. DNA of the CDR3: TGTGCCAGCACCTCAGCGGGAGTGGGGGAGACCCAGTACTTC. This rearrangement joins TRBV6-2 or TRBV6-3 to TRBJ2-5; 8 bases are a match to TRBD2. After removal of 7 bases from V and 5 bases from J, the junction contained 9 bases not matched to a gene. Germline lookup yields CDR1 MNHEY and CDR2 SVGEGT. This CDR3 comprises 14 residues.

J is TRBJ2-1 and V is TRBV20-1; 7 nucleotides line up with TRBD2. With V trimmed by 3 bases and J by 10 bases, 12 bases remained unmatched. Per the germline V gene, CDR1 is DFQATT and CDR2 is SNEGSKA (reference sequence). This CDR3 contains 14 residues. The CDR3 protein is CSASKRGPSGEQFF. In nucleotides, the CDR3 is TGCAGTGCTAGTAAGCGGGGCCCCTCAGGGGAGCAGTTCTTC.

This sequence joins TRBV11-3 and TRBJ2-1; D could derive from TRBD1 or TRBD2 (5 bases each). The germline V and J ends were trimmed by 0 bases and 6 bases, with 12 bases remaining between them. The V gene's germline CDR1 is SGHNT and CDR2 YENEEA. The CDR3 is 15 amino acids. CDR3 nucleotides: TGTGCCAGCAGCTTAGAGGGGGATCGGAGCAATGAGCAGTTCTTC. Its translation is CASSLEGDRSNEQFF.